Below, 24 T cell receptor beta chains from the same sample are listed, as sequenced in a study of T cell responses to AZD1222 COVID-19 vaccine. Using immunoSEQ multiplex PCR, the repertoire was profiled, and TCRdb retains in-frame clones only, with some absent. The top ten hold approximately 3% of the sample, which has around 130,000 clones, around 89% seen once. The source material was peripheral blood, sampled 28 days after the second AZD1222 dose. The receptors derive from an adult who received the AZD1222 COVID-19 vaccine.

The chain links TRBV3-1 (or the pseudogene TRBV3-2) to TRBJ1-6, with unresolved D. V was shortened by 5 bases and J by 0 bases, with 17 bases between the two germline ends. Germline CDR1 and CDR2: LGHDT and YNNKEL (reference sequence). The CDR3 contains 18 residues. CDR3 bases: TGTGCCAGCAGCTACAGTCTGGCAGGCAGCTCCTATAATTCACCCCTCCACTTT. Residues: CASSYSLAGSSYNSPLHF.

This clone has just a few counts. The CDR3 nucleotides are TGTGCCTCCAGGGGGGGGTCCCGGAGCGAGCAGTACTTC. Translating it yields CASRGGSRSEQYF. The chain couples TRBV7-2 to TRBJ2-7; D is perhaps TRBD1 or TRBD2 (7 bases each). Germline lookup yields CDR1 SGHTA and CDR2 FQGNSA. Trimming pared 11 bases from V and 6 bases from J, leaving 20 bases between. The CDR3 consists of 13 residues.

J is TRBJ1-3 and V is TRBV4-3; D uncertain. CDR3 length: 15 residues. Per germline, CDR1 LGHNA and CDR2 YSLEER. V lost 0 bases and J lost 3, with 9 bases in between. The CDR3 coding sequence is TGCGCCAGCAGCCAAGATATAGGCATTGGAAACACCATATATTTT. Protein: CASSQDIGIGNTIYF.

The chain links TRBV27 to TRBJ2-7, with 8 positions matching TRBD1. V gave up 3 bases and J gave up 0 bases; unmatched junction bases: 7. The CDR3 is 16 amino acids. CDR1 and CDR2 from the germline V gene are MNHEY and SMNVEV (reference sequence). The CDR3 DNA sequence: TGTGCCAGCAGTTTCGGTCGGACAGGGAGCTCCTACGAGCAGTACTTC. Protein sequence: CASSFGRTGSSYEQYF.

The rearrangement links TRBV24-1 to TRBJ2-1; D not certain. V lost 4 bases and J 0 bases, leaving 6 bases between the germline ends. This CDR3 is 14 amino acids long. In germline, CDR1 is KGHDR, CDR2 SFDVKD. The CDR3 nucleotides read TGTGCCACCAGTGACTCAAGCTCCTACAATGAGCAGTTCTTC. Translation: CATSDSSSYNEQFF.

This clone was counted only a few times. The V call is TRBV28, the J call TRBJ2-3; 9 bases match TRBD1. The CDR3 has 15 amino acids. Germline CDR1 MDHEN, CDR2 SYDVKM. The junction had 8 bases not matched to a gene; V was cut back by 6 bases and J by 4 bases. Here the CDR3 DNA reads TGTGCCAGCAGCCCGGGACAGGGTTTTGCAGATACGCAGTATTTT. Protein sequence: CASSPGQGFADTQYF.

This clone showed up just a few times. The gene calls are TRBV2 and TRBJ2-7; 12 nucleotides match TRBD2. In germline, CDR1 is SNHLY, CDR2 FYNNEI. V lost 7 bases and J lost 3; bases outside the gene matches: 16. This CDR3 has 18 amino acids. In DNA form, the CDR3 reads TGTGCCAGCACCACCCTAGCGGGGGGGCCCACGACCGTCTACGAGCAGTACTTC. Translated: CASTTLAGGPTTVYEQYF.

The gene calls are TRBV6-5 and TRBJ1-3; no definite D call. This CDR3 is 12 amino acids long. V lost 4 bases to trimming and J lost 4 bases, with 5 bases between them. Per the germline V gene, CDR1 is MNHEY and CDR2 is SVGAGI. CDR3 DNA sequence: TGTGCCAGCAGTTCCATGGGAAACACCATATATTTT. This translates into CASSSMGNTIYF.

The V gene is TRBV30, the J gene TRBJ1-2; a weak D match, TRBD1 (5 bases). Per germline, CDR1 GTSNPN and CDR2 SVGIG (reference sequence). V dropped 4 bases and J dropped 7 bases, with 10 bases sitting between them. The CDR3 has 11 residues. The CDR3 protein is CAWTKGSGYTF. CDR3 DNA: TGTGCCTGGACTAAGGGGTCTGGCTACACCTTC.

The chain recombines TRBV10-3 with TRBJ1-1; D is possibly TRBD1 (5 bases). Germline CDR1 ENHRY, CDR2 SYGVKD. Trimming shortened V by 5 bases and J by 1 base, and 14 bases separated the two germline ends. CDR3 length equals 15 residues. CDR3 amino acids: CAISLSGTENTEAFF. Here the CDR3 DNA reads TGTGCCATCAGTCTATCCGGGACGGAGAACACTGAAGCTTTCTTT.

This sequence joins TRBV10-1 and TRBJ1-6; D call uncertain. V was pared by 8 bases and J by 6 bases, with 11 bases between. Germline V gene sequence: CDR1 WNHNN, CDR2 SYGVQD (reference sequence). The CDR3 has 13 residues. The CDR3 nucleotides are TGCGCCAGCCAAGGGCAGCTTAATTCACCCCTCCACTTT. Translated, it gives CASQGQLNSPLHF.

This chain connects TRBV20-1 to TRBJ2-3; D gene unclear. The CDR3 sequence is 11 residues long. V was cut by 8 bases and J by 5 bases, with 11 bases left in between. Per germline, CDR1 DFQATT and CDR2 SNEGSKA (reference sequence). CDR3 nucleotides: TGCAGTTGCACCTGGGGAGATACGCAGTATTTT. This sequence encodes CSCTWGDTQYF.

CDR3 nucleotide sequence: TGTGCCACCAGTGATAGCGCCGGGCCCAGGACCGGGGAGCTGTTTTTT. Amino acids: CATSDSAGPRTGELFF. The gene calls are TRBV24-1 and TRBJ2-2; no clear D. V shed 3 bases and J shed 5 bases, with 15 bases lying between them. CDR3 length: 16 amino acids. Germline V gene data show CDR1 as KGHDR and CDR2 as SFDVKD.

This clone came up a few times. This chain joins TRBV6-5 and TRBJ1-1; D not certain. CDR3 size: 13 residues. The ends were cut back, 4 bases at V and 2 bases at J, with 8 bases in the middle. Germline values: CDR1 MNHEY, CDR2 SVGAGI. The CDR3 loop is CASSFRPNTEAFF. In DNA form, the CDR3 reads TGTGCCAGCAGTTTTCGACCTAACACTGAAGCTTTCTTT.

This sequence joins TRBV7-2 and TRBJ2-3; 12 bases match TRBD1. J gave up 2 bases and V 8 bases, and 2 bases lay outside the gene matches. Germline CDR1 is SGHTA and CDR2 is FQGNSA. The CDR3 is made up of 14 amino acids. The CDR3 is CASGTGGPTDTQYF. CDR3 nucleotides: TGTGCCAGCGGGACAGGGGGCCCCACAGATACGCAGTATTTT.

The chain combines TRBV9 with TRBJ2-6; a weak D match, TRBD1 (5 bases). Germline V lookup: CDR1 SGDLS, CDR2 YYNGEE. With 0 bases removed from V and 4 bases from J, the gap between germline ends came to 8 bases. This CDR3 comprises 15 residues. The DNA for the CDR3 is TGTGCCAGCAGCGTAGTAGGGGTAGGGGCCAACGTCCTGACTTTC. It specifies CASSVVGVGANVLTF.

This chain connects TRBV3-1 (or the pseudogene TRBV3-2) to TRBJ2-5; 9 bases are shared with TRBD2. Germline V lookup: CDR1 LGHDT, CDR2 YNNKEL (reference sequence). Trimming at V came to 4 bases and at J to 7 bases, leaving 1 base not matched to a gene. The CDR3 has 12 amino acids. CDR3 amino acids: CASSLAGATQYF. The DNA for the CDR3 is TGTGCCAGCAGCCTAGCGGGGGCGACCCAGTACTTC.

The chain is built from TRBV20-1 and TRBJ1-2; D remains ambiguous. Germline lookup yields CDR1 DFQATT and CDR2 SNEGSKA (reference sequence). The V and J ends lost 2 bases and 4 bases respectively, with 5 bases between them. The CDR3 consists of 11 residues. DNA of the CDR3: TGCAGTGCTAGACAGGCCTATGGCTACACCTTC. Its protein is CSARQAYGYTF.

CDR3 coding DNA: TGTGCCAGCAGTTACTCGTTATCACGGTATAGCAATCAGCCCCAGCATTTT. This codes for CASSYSLSRYSNQPQHF. V usage is TRBV6-2 or TRBV6-3 and J usage is TRBJ1-5; no clear D. The germline gives CDR1 MNHEY, CDR2 SVGEGT. CDR3 length: 17 amino acids. Trimming left V 0 bases short and J 0 bases short, with 12 bases between.

The chain couples TRBV5-6 to TRBJ1-5; possible D gene TRBD1, 6 bases. This CDR3 comprises 17 residues. V lost 4 bases, J lost 4 bases, and 21 bases lay in between. The germline gives CDR1 SGHDT, CDR2 YYEEEE. CDR3 amino acids: CASSLTGSLLVNQPQHF. Here the CDR3 DNA reads TGTGCCAGCAGCCTAACAGGGAGTTTGTTGGTAAATCAGCCCCAGCATTTT.

The chain uses TRBV9 and TRBJ2-2; the match to TRBD1 covers 7 bases. This CDR3 has 15 amino acids. V lost 3 bases to trimming and J lost 6 bases; unmatched junction nucleotides: 8. The germline V gene has CDR1 SGDLS and CDR2 YYNGEE. The CDR3 sequence is CASSATGARAGELFF. The CDR3 DNA reads as TGTGCCAGCAGCGCAACAGGGGCGAGGGCCGGGGAGCTGTTTTTT.

The chain recombines TRBV25-1 with TRBJ1-4, with a tentative D call TRBD1 (6 bases). Germline loops: CDR1 MGHDK, CDR2 SYGVNS. CDR3 length: 16 amino acids. The V end lost 2 bases, the J end lost 10 bases, and 20 bases lay between the germline ends. The chain's CDR3 is CASSETRPLQGSKLFF. The CDR3 bases are TGTGCCAGCAGTGAAACGCGCCCTCTACAGGGCTCAAAACTGTTTTTT.

The J gene is TRBJ2-7, the V gene TRBV25-1; 8 bases line up with TRBD1. V trimming: 6 bases; J trimming: 5 bases; junction bases outside the gene matches: 12. CDR1 MGHDK and CDR2 SYGVNS come from the germline V gene. The length of the CDR3 is 15 residues. The CDR3 DNA follows: TGTGCCAGCAGCTCTGGACAGGGAATTAACGACGAGCAGTACTTC. This sequence encodes CASSSGQGINDEQYF.

This CDR3 is CASSFTGPGQPQHF. CDR3 nucleotides: TGTGCCAGCAGCTTCACAGGGCCTGGGCAGCCCCAGCATTTT. The chain carries TRBV27 and TRBJ1-5; TRBD1 might be the D (6 bases). CDR1 and CDR2 (germline): MNHEY, SMNVEV (reference sequence). This CDR3 has 14 residues. With 6 bases removed from V and 7 bases from J, the gap between germline ends came to 16 bases.